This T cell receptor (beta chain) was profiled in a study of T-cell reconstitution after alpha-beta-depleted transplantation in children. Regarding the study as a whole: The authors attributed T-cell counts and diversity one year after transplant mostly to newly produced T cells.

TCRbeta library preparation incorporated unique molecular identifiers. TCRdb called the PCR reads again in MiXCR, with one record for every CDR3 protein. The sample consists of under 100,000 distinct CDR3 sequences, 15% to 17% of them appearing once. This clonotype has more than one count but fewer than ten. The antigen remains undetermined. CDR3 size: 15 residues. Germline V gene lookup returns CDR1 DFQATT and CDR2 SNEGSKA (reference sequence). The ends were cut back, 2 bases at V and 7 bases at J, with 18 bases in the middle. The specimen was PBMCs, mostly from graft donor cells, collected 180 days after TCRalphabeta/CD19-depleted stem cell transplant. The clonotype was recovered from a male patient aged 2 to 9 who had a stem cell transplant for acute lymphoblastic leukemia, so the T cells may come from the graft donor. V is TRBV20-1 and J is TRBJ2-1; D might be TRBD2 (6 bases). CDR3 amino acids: CSARLRRELGNEQFF. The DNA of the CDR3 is TGCAGTGCTAGACTTCGGAGGGAACTCGGGAATGAGCAGTTCTTC.